These 22 T cell receptor beta chains were all obtained from the same sample, sequenced in a study of blood T cell repertoires in COVID-19. Generated by immunoSEQ multiplex PCR, the TCRdb table keeps only in-frame clones and is missing some. The repertoire holds roughly 260,000 clones, with roughly 86% as singletons. The specimen was peripheral blood. Receptor source: a man aged 35 to 55 who had recovered from COVID-19.

The rearrangement uses TRBV14 and TRBJ2-6, with a tentative D call TRBD1 (6 bases). Germline loops: CDR1 SGHDN, CDR2 FVKESK. There are 15 residues in the CDR3. Trimming pared 1 base from V and 4 bases from J, leaving 8 bases between. CDR3 DNA: TGTGCCAGCAGCCAAGCAACAGGGGGGGCCAACGTCCTGACTTTC. Protein sequence: CASSQATGGANVLTF. The entire variable domain, with the rest obtained from reference TRBV14 and TRBJ2-6, is as follows: EAGVTQFPSHSVIEKGQTVTLRCDPISGHDNLYWYRRVMGKEIKFLLHFVKESKQDESGMPNNRFLAERTGGTYSTLKVQPAELEDSGVYFCASSQATGGANVLTFGAGSRLTVL.

As regards this clone: The junction and the germline gene differ at one end; a read error may be behind it. The chain is built from TRBV6-6 and TRBJ1-2; 7 nucleotides align to TRBD1. CDR3 length equals 12 residues. The V gene's germline CDR1 is MNHNY and CDR2 SVGAGI (reference sequence). CDR3 coding DNA: TGTGCCAGCAGTTACTCCTTCGTGGACAGGATCTTC. This codes for CASSYSFVDRIF.

The rearrangement links TRBV19 to TRBJ1-2, with 9 positions matching TRBD1. The V and J ends lost 9 bases and 6 bases, in that order; junction bases with no gene match: 5. The CDR3 length is 12 residues. Germline V gene lookup returns CDR1 LNHDA and CDR2 SQIVND (reference sequence). CDR3 region: CASTDRGDGYTF. In DNA form, the CDR3 reads TGTGCCAGCACGGACAGGGGCGATGGCTACACCTTC.

The chain carries TRBV5-6 and TRBJ1-3, with D possibly TRBD1 on 5 matching bases. Germline CDR1 reads SGHDT; CDR2 reads YYEEEE. This CDR3 has 15 amino acids. V lost 4 bases and J lost 0, with 11 bases in between. CDR3 DNA: TGTGCCAGCAGCCCCGACAGAATCTCTGGAAACACCATATATTTT. It specifies CASSPDRISGNTIYF.

This chain connects TRBV10-3 to TRBJ2-7, with D unclear. Trimming took off 3 bases at V and 3 bases at J, with 18 bases between the two ends. This CDR3 is built from 16 residues. Germline V gene lookup returns CDR1 ENHRY and CDR2 SYGVKD. CDR3 coding DNA: TGTGCCATCAGTGACCCGGCACTGGGCTCGAGCTACGAGCAGTACTTC. Protein sequence: CAISDPALGSSYEQYF.

V usage is TRBV2 and J usage is TRBJ1-1; 8 bases agree with TRBD1. In germline, CDR1 is SNHLY, CDR2 FYNNEI. V was clipped by 6 bases and J by 0 bases; unmatched bases: 9. The length of the CDR3 is 16 residues. DNA for the CDR3: TGTGCCAGCAGGGCGACAGGGGTCGGAGTGAACACTGAAGCTTTCTTT. It is translated as CASRATGVGVNTEAFF.

This chain uses TRBV19 with TRBJ2-1, with D maybe TRBD2 (5 bases). Germline V lookup: CDR1 LNHDA, CDR2 SQIVND (reference sequence). CDR3 size: 14 residues. V was pared by 7 bases and J by 0 bases, with 10 bases between. The CDR3 sequence: CASTQRNSYNEQFF. CDR3 sequence (DNA): TGTGCCAGTACGCAGCGGAACTCCTACAATGAGCAGTTCTTC.

The chain is built from TRBV7-2 and TRBJ1-1; D unclear. CDR1 and CDR2 (germline): SGHTA, FQGNSA. The V gene lost 1 base and the J gene lost 0 bases, with 6 bases spanning the gap. This CDR3 is built from 14 residues. The CDR3 nucleotides are TGTGCCAGCAGCTTAGGATACATGAACACTGAAGCTTTCTTT. Protein sequence: CASSLGYMNTEAFF.

V and J are TRBV7-6 and TRBJ2-3, with a possible D match to TRBD2 (6 bases). CDR3 length: 14 residues. The ends were cut back, 2 bases at V and 4 bases at J, with 10 bases in the middle. Germline-derived CDR1 and CDR2 are SGHVS and FNYEAQ. The CDR3, as DNA: TGTGCCAGCAGCTTACGGACTACCGCAGATACGCAGTATTTT. It is translated as CASSLRTTADTQYF.

This sequence joins TRBV4-2 and TRBJ1-4, with D tentatively TRBD1 (6 bases). Trimming removed 5 bases from V and 5 bases from J, with 15 bases in between. The germline V gene has CDR1 LGHNA and CDR2 YNFKEQ. The CDR3 spans 15 residues. The CDR3 region has the DNA TGTGCCAGCAGCTACCGGACAGACGGAAATGAAAAACTGTTTTTT. Protein: CASSYRTDGNEKLFF.

J is TRBJ2-7 and V is TRBV20-1; 8 bases fit TRBD1. Germline V lookup: CDR1 DFQATT, CDR2 SNEGSKA (reference sequence). The CDR3 contains 15 residues. V gave up 3 bases and J gave up 2 bases; unmatched junction bases: 9. The CDR3 nucleotides read TGCAGTGCTAGTCACCGGGACAGGCCTACCTACGAGCAGTACTTC. Translating it yields CSASHRDRPTYEQYF.

The chain couples TRBV27 to TRBJ1-4; the D gene is possibly TRBD1 (5 bases). The germline V and J ends were trimmed by 2 bases and 5 bases, with 12 bases remaining between them. The CDR3 extends over 15 amino acids. Germline V CDR1 and CDR2: MNHEY, SMNVEV (reference sequence). CDR3 sequence: CASSLRRGLNEKLFF. The CDR3 nucleotides read TGTGCCAGCAGTTTAAGGCGGGGCCTCAATGAAAAACTGTTTTTT.

CDR3 nucleotides: TGTGCCAGCAGCTTTCAGGGGAAGAATAACTATGGCTACACCTTC. Translating it yields CASSFQGKNNYGYTF. The chain carries TRBV7-2 and TRBJ1-2, with a possible D match to TRBD1 (6 bases). Trimming stripped 3 bases from V and 1 base from J, with 12 bases between. The CDR3 contains 15 residues. Germline assignment: CDR1 SGHTA and CDR2 FQGNSA.

CDR3 region: CASSISRSGGPFNEQFF. The CDR3 DNA follows: TGTGCCAGTAGTATAAGTCGGAGCGGGGGGCCCTTCAATGAGCAGTTCTTC. This rearrangement joins TRBV19 to TRBJ2-1; TRBD2 agrees at 9 bases. Germline CDR1 LNHDA, CDR2 SQIVND (reference sequence). J gave up 6 bases and V 2 bases, and 11 bases lay outside the gene matches. The CDR3 loop spans 17 amino acids.

This chain connects TRBV11-1 to TRBJ2-5; TRBD2 might be the D (5 bases). V lost 5 bases to trimming and J lost 1 base, with 14 bases between them. Germline CDR1 is SGHAT and CDR2 is FQDESV (reference sequence). There are 15 residues in the CDR3. The CDR3 bases are TGTGCCAGCAGCACAGTACCCAGCGGCCAAGAGACCCAGTACTTC. Its protein is CASSTVPSGQETQYF.

This rearrangement joins TRBV6-1 to TRBJ2-1, with TRBD2 identical over 13 bases. The CDR3 length is 16 residues. J was trimmed by 8 bases and V by 3 bases; bases with no gene match: 7. Germline-derived CDR1 and CDR2 are MNHNS and SASEGT. This CDR3 is CASSERGTSGTHEQFF. For the CDR3, the DNA is TGTGCCAGCAGTGAGCGTGGGACTAGCGGGACTCATGAGCAGTTCTTC.

The chain has TRBV15 and TRBJ2-1, with 12 bases that match TRBD2. V lost 9 bases, J lost 6 bases, and 12 bases stayed unmatched. From germline, CDR1 is LNHNV and CDR2 YYDKDF (reference sequence). The CDR3 has 16 amino acids. The CDR3 coding sequence is TGTGCCACTCGACTAGCGGGGGACTCTTCTTTCAATGAGCAGTTCTTC. Protein sequence: CATRLAGDSSFNEQFF.

This clone came up once. The V gene is TRBV7-8, the J gene TRBJ1-1, with a tentative D call TRBD1 (6 bases). Germline CDR1 SGHVS, CDR2 FQNEAQ. Trimming removed 5 bases from V and 7 bases from J, with 14 bases in between. The CDR3 length is 13 residues. The CDR3 protein is CASSPRGGVEAFF. The CDR3 DNA reads TGTGCCAGCAGCCCAAGGGGGGGAGTTGAAGCTTTCTTT. Full variable domain (outside the CDR3, taken from reference TRBV7-8 and TRBJ1-1): GAGVSQSPRYKVAKRGQDVALRCDPISGHVSLFWYQQALGQGPEFLTYFQNEAQLDKSGLPSDRFFAERPEGSVSTLKIQRTQQEDSAVYLCASSPRGGVEAFFGQGTRLTVV.

V is TRBV5-8 and J is TRBJ1-2; D possibly corresponds to TRBD1 (5 bases). The germline gives CDR1 SGHTS, CDR2 YDEGEE. Trimming cost V 2 bases and J 0 bases, with 20 bases left between them. This CDR3 spans 18 amino acids. CDR3 region: CASSFDGTPASTNYGYTF. The CDR3 coding sequence is TGTGCCAGCAGCTTTGACGGGACTCCTGCCAGTACTAACTATGGCTACACCTTC.

The chain uses TRBV2 and TRBJ1-2; 7 nucleotides align to TRBD1. The CDR3 is 15 residues long. Trimming took 4 bases from V and 4 from J; bases not matched to a gene: 9. From germline, CDR1 is SNHLY and CDR2 FYNNEI. In DNA form, the CDR3 reads TGTGCCAGCAGTGCCGACAGGGTTCAGGGCTATGGCTACACCTTC. Translated: CASSADRVQGYGYTF.

V usage is TRBV10-3 and J usage is TRBJ2-7; TRBD1 matches 8 bases. Germline V CDR1 and CDR2: ENHRY, SYGVKD. V lost 0 bases and J lost 4; bases outside the gene matches: 8. The CDR3 covers 16 residues. CDR3 protein: CAISESGTGAPYEQYF. DNA of the CDR3: TGTGCCATCAGTGAGTCGGGGACAGGAGCTCCGTACGAGCAGTACTTC.

The chain combines TRBV5-4 with TRBJ1-1; 7 bases line up with TRBD1. V shed 4 bases and J 1 base; nucleotides not matched to a gene: 7. The length of the CDR3 is 15 residues. Germline values: CDR1 SGHNT, CDR2 YYREEE (reference sequence). The CDR3 bases are TGTGCCAGCAGCCCTCCGACAGGGACGAACACTGAAGCTTTCTTT. Amino acid sequence: CASSPPTGTNTEAFF.